These T cell receptor beta chains were read from a single sample in a study of spatial heterogeneity in lung cancer. TCRdb recomputed calls from the 5' RACE reads with MiXCR, one row per CDR3 protein. The top ten hold 4.6% of the sample, which has about 82,000 distinct CDR3 sequences, over 9.5% seen once. The specimen was PBMCs, collected at surgery. The source is a male donor with early-stage non-small cell lung cancer. Both conserved end residues are part of each CDR3. Each record gives: J gene, V gene, CDR3 length, D gene, clone size, CDR3 DNA, CDR3 protein. D genes are given only for firm matches. Clone size, where shown, is once, few, many, or a class for clones that have expanded.

j_gene: TRBJ2-6; v_gene: TRBV2; len: 16; d_gene: NA; abundance: few; CDR3nt: TGTGCCAGCAGTGAACAAGGGGGCTCTGGGGCCAACGTCCTGACTTTC; CDR3aa: CASSEQGGSGANVLTF
j_gene: TRBJ2-3; v_gene: TRBV5-1; len: 15; d_gene: TRBD1; abundance: many; CDR3nt: TGCGCCAGCAGCTCCGGGACAGGGGGCACAGATACGCAGTATTTT; CDR3aa: CASSSGTGGTDTQYF
j_gene: TRBJ1-2; v_gene: TRBV29-1; len: 14; d_gene: TRBD1; abundance: NA; CDR3nt: TGCAGCGTCTGGAAACAGGGGTTATCCTATGGCTACACCTTC; CDR3aa: CSVWKQGLSYGYTF
j_gene: TRBJ2-2; v_gene: TRBV5-1; len: 17; d_gene: NA; abundance: few; CDR3nt: TGCGCCAGCAGCTCCAGGATAAGCAGGGATGTTGACGGGGAGCTGTTTTTT; CDR3aa: CASSSRISRDVDGELFF
j_gene: TRBJ1-2; v_gene: TRBV9; len: 14; d_gene: TRBD1; abundance: few; CDR3nt: TGTGCCAGCAGCGAGACAGGGGCTAACTATGGCTACACCTTC; CDR3aa: CASSETGANYGYTF
j_gene: TRBJ1-1; v_gene: TRBV5-4; len: 12; d_gene: NA; abundance: few; CDR3nt: TGTGCCAGCAGCCTGGATGGGGGTGAAGCTTTCTTT; CDR3aa: CASSLDGGEAFF
j_gene: TRBJ2-3; v_gene: TRBV2; len: 12; d_gene: NA; abundance: NA; CDR3nt: TGTGCCAGCAGTTCGACTGCAGATACGCAGTATTTT; CDR3aa: CASSSTADTQYF
j_gene: TRBJ1-6; v_gene: TRBV3-1; len: 14; d_gene: TRBD1; abundance: many; CDR3nt: TGTGCCAGCACCCTGCGACAGGGAGGTTCACCCCTCCACTTT; CDR3aa: CASTLRQGGSPLHF
j_gene: TRBJ1-5; v_gene: TRBV3-1; len: 13; d_gene: NA; abundance: NA; CDR3nt: TGTGCCAGCAGCCCTTCGAGGGATCAGCCCCAGCATTTT; CDR3aa: CASSPSRDQPQHF
j_gene: TRBJ2-1; v_gene: TRBV30; len: 13; d_gene: NA; abundance: few; CDR3nt: TGTGCCTGGCTCGGCCCCGAGTCGGATGAGCAGTTCTTC; CDR3aa: CAWLGPESDEQFF
j_gene: TRBJ2-1; v_gene: TRBV3-1; len: 15; d_gene: NA; abundance: NA; CDR3nt: TGTGCCAGCAGCCAAGAAGGGCGGGAAGCAGATAAGCAGTTCTTC; CDR3aa: CASSQEGREADKQFF
j_gene: TRBJ2-1; v_gene: TRBV11-2; len: 15; d_gene: NA; abundance: NA; CDR3nt: TGTGCCAGCAGCTTAGATGGGACCGCTCCCCATGAGCAGTTCTTC; CDR3aa: CASSLDGTAPHEQFF
j_gene: TRBJ2-4; v_gene: TRBV4-1; len: 15; d_gene: NA; abundance: few; CDR3nt: TGCGCCAGCAGCCAAGAACGGTCTTGGGCGAACATTCAGTACTTC; CDR3aa: CASSQERSWANIQYF
j_gene: TRBJ2-2; v_gene: TRBV27; len: 17; d_gene: TRBD2; abundance: few; CDR3nt: TGTGCCAGCAGTTTCGACAAACTAGCGGGAGCATCCGGGGAGCTGTTTTTT; CDR3aa: CASSFDKLAGASGELFF
j_gene: TRBJ1-1; v_gene: TRBV9; len: 14; d_gene: TRBD1; abundance: NA; CDR3nt: TGTGCCAGCAGCGCAGGACAGGGGAGTAATGAAGCTTTCTTT; CDR3aa: CASSAGQGSNEAFF
j_gene: TRBJ2-3; v_gene: TRBV6-5; len: 13; d_gene: NA; abundance: few; CDR3nt: TGTGCCAGCAGGCCCTTTAGCACAGATACGCAGTATTTT; CDR3aa: CASRPFSTDTQYF
j_gene: TRBJ2-3; v_gene: TRBV29-1; len: 12; d_gene: NA; abundance: many; CDR3nt: TGCAGCGGAATACAAGGGGTGCATACGCAGTATTTT; CDR3aa: CSGIQGVHTQYF
j_gene: TRBJ1-2; v_gene: TRBV19; len: 13; d_gene: NA; abundance: many; CDR3nt: TGTGCCAGTAGTATGGGTCGGCTCTATGGCTACACCTTC; CDR3aa: CASSMGRLYGYTF
j_gene: TRBJ2-7; v_gene: TRBV7-9; len: 13; d_gene: NA; abundance: NA; CDR3nt: TGTGCCAGCAGCTTGCAACTTAGCTACGAGCAGTACTTC; CDR3aa: CASSLQLSYEQYF
j_gene: TRBJ1-1; v_gene: TRBV29-1; len: 15; d_gene: TRBD1; abundance: many; CDR3nt: TGCAGCGTTCCTCCCAGGGGGCTGGTGAACACTGAAGCTTTCTTT; CDR3aa: CSVPPRGLVNTEAFF
j_gene: TRBJ2-7; v_gene: TRBV18; len: 14; d_gene: NA; abundance: few; CDR3nt: TGTGCCAGCTCACCAGACCGGGACATCAACGAGCAGTACTTC; CDR3aa: CASSPDRDINEQYF
j_gene: TRBJ2-7; v_gene: TRBV29-1; len: 13; d_gene: NA; abundance: few; CDR3nt: TGCAGCGTTGAAGATACAGGGATACACGAGCAGTACTTC; CDR3aa: CSVEDTGIHEQYF
j_gene: TRBJ2-1; v_gene: TRBV5-1; len: 15; d_gene: NA; abundance: few; CDR3nt: TGCGCCAGCAGCTTCAGGGCCCCGGGAGACAATGAGCAGTTCTTC; CDR3aa: CASSFRAPGDNEQFF
j_gene: TRBJ2-5; v_gene: TRBV2; len: 14; d_gene: TRBD2; abundance: few; CDR3nt: TGTGCCAGCAAGATTCAGCGGGGGGCTGAGACCCAGTACTTC; CDR3aa: CASKIQRGAETQYF
j_gene: TRBJ1-1; v_gene: TRBV19; len: 14; d_gene: NA; abundance: NA; CDR3nt: TGTGCCAGTAGTACCTCAGGGGCTCAAACTGAAGCTTTCTTT; CDR3aa: CASSTSGAQTEAFF
j_gene: TRBJ1-5; v_gene: TRBV6-1; len: 14; d_gene: NA; abundance: few; CDR3nt: TGTGCCAGCAGTGAAGGACGTAGCAATCAGCCCCAGCATTTT; CDR3aa: CASSEGRSNQPQHF
j_gene: TRBJ1-1; v_gene: TRBV3-1; len: 16; d_gene: TRBD1; abundance: NA; CDR3nt: TGTGCCAGCAGCCAAGTCCAGGGGGAAAGGTACACTGAAGCTTTCTTT; CDR3aa: CASSQVQGERYTEAFF
j_gene: TRBJ2-7; v_gene: TRBV13; len: 16; d_gene: NA; abundance: NA; CDR3nt: TGTGCCAGCAGCTTAGTGGAGGGACAGTCCGCCTACGAGCAGTACTTC; CDR3aa: CASSLVEGQSAYEQYF
j_gene: TRBJ1-2; v_gene: TRBV27; len: 15; d_gene: NA; abundance: few; CDR3nt: TGTGCCAGCAGTCCGAGCAGGGGAAGCGACTATGGCTACACCTTC; CDR3aa: CASSPSRGSDYGYTF
j_gene: TRBJ2-2; v_gene: TRBV19; len: 14; d_gene: NA; abundance: NA; CDR3nt: TGTGCCAGTAGACCCCAGGGCGGCACCGGGGAGCTGTTTTTT; CDR3aa: CASRPQGGTGELFF
j_gene: TRBJ1-1; v_gene: TRBV6-1; len: 16; d_gene: NA; abundance: few; CDR3nt: TGTGCCAGCAGTTTCTTTACCGGGACCACAAACACTGAAGCTTTCTTT; CDR3aa: CASSFFTGTTNTEAFF
j_gene: TRBJ2-4; v_gene: TRBV15; len: 15; d_gene: NA; abundance: NA; CDR3nt: TGTGCCACCAGCAGAGATTCCCTAGCCAAAAACATTCAGTACTTC; CDR3aa: CATSRDSLAKNIQYF
j_gene: TRBJ2-2; v_gene: TRBV5-1; len: 14; d_gene: NA; abundance: many; CDR3nt: TGCGCCAGCAGCTCTTACGCGGTCACCGGGGAGCTGTTTTTT; CDR3aa: CASSSYAVTGELFF
j_gene: TRBJ2-5; v_gene: TRBV3-1; len: 14; d_gene: NA; abundance: NA; CDR3nt: TGTGCCAGCAGCCAGGGAGAGGGCACAGAGACCCAGTACTTC; CDR3aa: CASSQGEGTETQYF
j_gene: TRBJ1-2; v_gene: TRBV12-3/TRBV12-4; len: 11; d_gene: NA; abundance: NA; CDR3nt: TGTGCCAGTCGGACTTCCTATGGCTACACCTTC; CDR3aa: CASRTSYGYTF
j_gene: TRBJ2-7; v_gene: TRBV7-9; len: 19; d_gene: TRBD1; abundance: few; CDR3nt: TGTGCCAGCAGCTTAGGGAAGGACAGGGAGTTGGTATGGGTCCACGAGCAGTACTTC; CDR3aa: CASSLGKDRELVWVHEQYF
j_gene: TRBJ2-3; v_gene: TRBV2; len: 14; d_gene: NA; abundance: NA; CDR3nt: TGTGCCAGCAGTAACCGGGGCCCTCCGGATACGCAGTATTTT; CDR3aa: CASSNRGPPDTQYF
j_gene: TRBJ1-3; v_gene: TRBV20-1; len: 14; d_gene: NA; abundance: NA; CDR3nt: TGCAGTGCTAGGGAACAATACTCTGGAAACACCATATATTTT; CDR3aa: CSAREQYSGNTIYF
j_gene: TRBJ2-5; v_gene: TRBV7-9; len: 14; d_gene: NA; abundance: NA; CDR3nt: TGTGCCAGCAGCTTAGGATACGCGGAAGAGACCCAGTACTTC; CDR3aa: CASSLGYAEETQYF